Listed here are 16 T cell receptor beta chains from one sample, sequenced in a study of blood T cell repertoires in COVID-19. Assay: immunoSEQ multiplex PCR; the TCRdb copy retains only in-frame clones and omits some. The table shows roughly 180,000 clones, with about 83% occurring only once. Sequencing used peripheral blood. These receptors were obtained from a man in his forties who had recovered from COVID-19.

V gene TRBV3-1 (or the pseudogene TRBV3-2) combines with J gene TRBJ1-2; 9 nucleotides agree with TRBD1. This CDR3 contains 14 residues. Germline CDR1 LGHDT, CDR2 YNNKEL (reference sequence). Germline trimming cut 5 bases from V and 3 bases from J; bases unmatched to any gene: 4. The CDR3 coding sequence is TGTGCCAGCAGCTACTGGACAGGGGACTATGGCTACACCTTC. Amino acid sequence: CASSYWTGDYGYTF.

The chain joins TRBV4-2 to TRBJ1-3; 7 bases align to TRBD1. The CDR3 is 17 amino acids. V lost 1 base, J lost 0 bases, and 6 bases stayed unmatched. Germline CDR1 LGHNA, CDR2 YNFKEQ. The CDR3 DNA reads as TGTGCCAGCAGCCAAGTGGACAGGTCCGACTCTGGAAACACCATATATTTT. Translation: CASSQVDRSDSGNTIYF.

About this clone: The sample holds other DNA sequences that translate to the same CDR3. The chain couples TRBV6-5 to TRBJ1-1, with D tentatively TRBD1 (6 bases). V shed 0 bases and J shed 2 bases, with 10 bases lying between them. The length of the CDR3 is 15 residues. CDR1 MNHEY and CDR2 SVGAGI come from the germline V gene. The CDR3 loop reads CASSYSGTSNTEAFF. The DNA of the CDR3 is TGTGCCAGCAGTTACTCTGGGACATCAAACACTGAAGCTTTCTTT.

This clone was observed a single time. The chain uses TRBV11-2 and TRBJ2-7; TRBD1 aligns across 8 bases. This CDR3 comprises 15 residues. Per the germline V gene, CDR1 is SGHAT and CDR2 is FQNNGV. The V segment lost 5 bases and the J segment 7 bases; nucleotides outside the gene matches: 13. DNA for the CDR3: TGTGCCAGCAGCCGATCGGGACAGGTATCAGAAGAGCAGTACTTC. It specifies CASSRSGQVSEEQYF.

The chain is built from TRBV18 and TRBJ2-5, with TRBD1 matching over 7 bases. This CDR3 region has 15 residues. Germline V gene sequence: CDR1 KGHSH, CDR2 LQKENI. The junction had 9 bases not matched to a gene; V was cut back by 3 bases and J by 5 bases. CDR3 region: CASSPGTVPSETQYF. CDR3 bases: TGTGCCAGCTCACCCGGGACAGTCCCTAGCGAGACCCAGTACTTC.

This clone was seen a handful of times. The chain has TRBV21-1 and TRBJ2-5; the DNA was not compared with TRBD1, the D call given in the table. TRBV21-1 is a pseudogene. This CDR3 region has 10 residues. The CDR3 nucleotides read TGTGCCAGCAACAGACAGGGTGTCCACTTC. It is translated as CASNRQGVHF.

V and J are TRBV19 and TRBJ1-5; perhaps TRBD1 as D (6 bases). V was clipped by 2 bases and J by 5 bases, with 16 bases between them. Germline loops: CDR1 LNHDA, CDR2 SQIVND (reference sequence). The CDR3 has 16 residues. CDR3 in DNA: TGTGCCAGTAGTATATTCAACAGGGAGCTATATCAGCCCCAGCATTTT. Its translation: CASSIFNRELYQPQHF.

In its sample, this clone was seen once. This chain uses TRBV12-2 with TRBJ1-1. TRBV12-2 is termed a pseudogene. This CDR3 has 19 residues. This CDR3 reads CASRSPPRGEGAVTTEAFF. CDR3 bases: TGTGCAAGTCGTTCGCCCCCACGGGGGGAGGGCGCGGTGACCACTGAAGCTTTCTTT.

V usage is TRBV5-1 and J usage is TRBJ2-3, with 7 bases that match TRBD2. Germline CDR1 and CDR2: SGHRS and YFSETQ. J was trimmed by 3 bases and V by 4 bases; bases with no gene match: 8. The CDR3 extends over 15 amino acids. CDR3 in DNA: TGCGCCAGCAGCCCCGACCCGGGGGGAACAGATACGCAGTATTTT. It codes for CASSPDPGGTDTQYF.

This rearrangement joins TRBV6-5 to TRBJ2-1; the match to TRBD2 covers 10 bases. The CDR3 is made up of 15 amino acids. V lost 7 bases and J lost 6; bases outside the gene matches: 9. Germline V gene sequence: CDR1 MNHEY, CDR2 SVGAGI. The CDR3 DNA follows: TGTGCCAGCAATCCCTTAGCGGGGGGTCCCAATGAGCAGTTCTTC. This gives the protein CASNPLAGGPNEQFF.

DNA for the CDR3: TGTGCCAGCAGCCCTAGCGGGAGGATGGAGACCCAGTACTTC. Translation gives CASSPSGRMETQYF. The V gene is TRBV28, the J gene TRBJ2-5, with 11 bases that match TRBD2. With V trimmed by 6 bases and J by 5 bases, 5 bases remained unmatched. CDR3 size: 14 residues. The germline CDR1 and CDR2 sequences are MDHEN and SYDVKM.

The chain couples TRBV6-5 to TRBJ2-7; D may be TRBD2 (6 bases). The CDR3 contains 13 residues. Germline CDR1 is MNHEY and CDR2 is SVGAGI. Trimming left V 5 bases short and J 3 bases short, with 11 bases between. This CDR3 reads CASSPQDYYEQYF. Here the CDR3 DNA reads TGTGCCAGCAGTCCACAGGACTACTACGAGCAGTACTTC.

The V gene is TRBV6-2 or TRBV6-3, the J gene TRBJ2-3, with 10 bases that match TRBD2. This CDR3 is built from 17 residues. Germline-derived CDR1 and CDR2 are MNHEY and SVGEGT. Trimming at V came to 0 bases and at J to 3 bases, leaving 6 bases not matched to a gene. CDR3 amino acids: CASSYSAGGPETDTQYF. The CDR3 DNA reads TGTGCCAGCAGTTACTCAGCGGGAGGGCCTGAAACAGATACGCAGTATTTT.

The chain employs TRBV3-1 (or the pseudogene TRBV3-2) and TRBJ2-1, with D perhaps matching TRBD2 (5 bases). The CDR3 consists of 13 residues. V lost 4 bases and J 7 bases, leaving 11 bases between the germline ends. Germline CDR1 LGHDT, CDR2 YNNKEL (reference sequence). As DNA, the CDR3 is TGTGCCAGCAGCCCTAAACTAGAGAATGAGCAGTTCTTC. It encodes CASSPKLENEQFF.

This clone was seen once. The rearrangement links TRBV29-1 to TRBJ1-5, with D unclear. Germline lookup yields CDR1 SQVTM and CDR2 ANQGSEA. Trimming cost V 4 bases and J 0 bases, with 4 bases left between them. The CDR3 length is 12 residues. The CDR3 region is CSVAGSNQPQHF. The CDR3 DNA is TGCAGCGTTGCCGGTAGCAATCAGCCCCAGCATTTT.

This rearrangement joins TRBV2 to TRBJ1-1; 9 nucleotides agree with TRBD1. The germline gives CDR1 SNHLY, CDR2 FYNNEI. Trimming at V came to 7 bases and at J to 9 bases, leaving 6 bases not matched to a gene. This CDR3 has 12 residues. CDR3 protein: CASILGQGKAFF. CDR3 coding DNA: TGTGCCAGCATCTTAGGACAGGGGAAAGCTTTCTTT.